This TCR beta chain is drawn from a study of technical replicates of blood from a handful of donors. This clone appeared a single time. The method was immunoSEQ multiplex PCR; TCRdb's version includes in-frame clones alone and lacks a portion of them. The sample yields more than 90,000 clones, 95% seen once. V was pared by 3 bases and J by 1 base, with 6 bases of the junction left unmatched. The CDR3 has 15 residues. Germline CDR1 and CDR2: GTSNPN and SVGIG (reference sequence). The sequence was collected from a human donor in good health. The chain is built from TRBV30 and TRBJ1-1; 9 nucleotides line up with TRBD1. The sample consisted of T cells isolated from PBMCs. The CDR3 DNA reads as TGTGCCTGGAGGAAACAGGGGGCTAGGAACACTGAAGCTTTCTTT. Protein sequence: CAWRKQGARNTEAFF.